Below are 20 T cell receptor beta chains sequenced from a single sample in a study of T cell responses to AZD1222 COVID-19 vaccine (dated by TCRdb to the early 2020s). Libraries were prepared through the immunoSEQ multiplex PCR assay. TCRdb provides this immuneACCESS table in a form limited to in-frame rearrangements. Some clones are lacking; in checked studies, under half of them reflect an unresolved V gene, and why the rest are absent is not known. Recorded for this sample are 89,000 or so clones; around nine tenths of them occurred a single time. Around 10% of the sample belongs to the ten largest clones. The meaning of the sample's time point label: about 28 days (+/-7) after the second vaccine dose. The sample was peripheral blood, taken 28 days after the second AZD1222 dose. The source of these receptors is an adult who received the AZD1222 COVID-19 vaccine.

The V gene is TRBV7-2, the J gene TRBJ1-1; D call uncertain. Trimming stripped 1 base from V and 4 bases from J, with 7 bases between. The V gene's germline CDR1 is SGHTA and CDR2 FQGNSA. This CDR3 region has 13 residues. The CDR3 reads CASSLDGGTEAFF. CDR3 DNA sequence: TGTGCCAGCAGCTTAGACGGAGGCACTGAAGCTTTCTTT.

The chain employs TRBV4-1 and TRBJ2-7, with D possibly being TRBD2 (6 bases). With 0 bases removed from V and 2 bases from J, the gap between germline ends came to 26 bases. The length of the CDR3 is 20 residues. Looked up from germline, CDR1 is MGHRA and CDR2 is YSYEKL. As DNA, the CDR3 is TGCGCCAGCAGCCAAGATCGCGGGGAGAGCCGGGGCCGGGGGACCTACGAGCAGTACTTC. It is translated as CASSQDRGESRGRGTYEQYF.

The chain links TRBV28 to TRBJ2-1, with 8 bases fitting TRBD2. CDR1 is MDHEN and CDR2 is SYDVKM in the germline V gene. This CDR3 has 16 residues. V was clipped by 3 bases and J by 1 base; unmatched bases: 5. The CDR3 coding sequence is TGTGCCAGCAGTTTGACGGCGGGAGGTTCCTACAATGAGCAGTTCTTC. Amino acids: CASSLTAGGSYNEQFF.

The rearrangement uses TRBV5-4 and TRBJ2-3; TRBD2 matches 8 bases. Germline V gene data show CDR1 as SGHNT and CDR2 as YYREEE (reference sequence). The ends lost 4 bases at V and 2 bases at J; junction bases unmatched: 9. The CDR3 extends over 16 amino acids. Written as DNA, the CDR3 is TGTGCCAGCAGCCCCCGTAAGCGGGGGACCACAGATACGCAGTATTTT. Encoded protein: CASSPRKRGTTDTQYF.

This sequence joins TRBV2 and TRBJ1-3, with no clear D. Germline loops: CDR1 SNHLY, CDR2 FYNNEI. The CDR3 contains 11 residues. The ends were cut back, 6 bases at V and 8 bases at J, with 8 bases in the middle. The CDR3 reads CASRGVDTIYF. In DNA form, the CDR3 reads TGTGCCAGCAGGGGTGTGGACACCATATATTTT. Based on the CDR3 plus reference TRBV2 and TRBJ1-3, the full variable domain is EPEVTQTPSHQVTQMGQEVILRCVPISNHLYFYWYRQILGQKVEFLVSFYNNEISEKSEIFDDQFSVERPDGSNFTLKIRSTKLEDSAMYFCASRGVDTIYFGEGSWLTVV.

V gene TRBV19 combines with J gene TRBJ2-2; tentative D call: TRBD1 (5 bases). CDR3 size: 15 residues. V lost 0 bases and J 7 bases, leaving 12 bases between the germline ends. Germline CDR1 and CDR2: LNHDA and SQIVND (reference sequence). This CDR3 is CASSIDPARGGELFF. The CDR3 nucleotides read TGTGCCAGTAGTATAGATCCCGCAAGGGGCGGGGAGCTGTTTTTT.

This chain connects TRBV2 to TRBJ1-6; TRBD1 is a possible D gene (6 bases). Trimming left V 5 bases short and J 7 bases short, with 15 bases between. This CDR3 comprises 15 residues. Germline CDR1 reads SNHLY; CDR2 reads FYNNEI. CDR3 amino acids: CASSLSGQQNSPLHF. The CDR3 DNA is TGTGCCAGCAGTCTTTCGGGACAACAAAATTCACCCCTCCACTTT.

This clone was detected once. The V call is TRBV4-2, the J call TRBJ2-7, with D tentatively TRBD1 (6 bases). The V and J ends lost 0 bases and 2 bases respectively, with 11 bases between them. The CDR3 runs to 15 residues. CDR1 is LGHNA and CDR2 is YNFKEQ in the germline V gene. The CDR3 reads CASSQDQDSTYEQYF. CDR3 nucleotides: TGTGCCAGCAGCCAAGACCAGGACAGTACCTACGAGCAGTACTTC.

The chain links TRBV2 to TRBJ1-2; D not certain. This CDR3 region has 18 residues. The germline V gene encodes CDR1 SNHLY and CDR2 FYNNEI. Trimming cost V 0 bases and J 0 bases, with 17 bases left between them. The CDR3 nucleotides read TGTGCCAGCAGTGAAGCGCTGGGTAACAGAGCCCCTAACTATGGCTACACCTTC. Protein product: CASSEALGNRAPNYGYTF.

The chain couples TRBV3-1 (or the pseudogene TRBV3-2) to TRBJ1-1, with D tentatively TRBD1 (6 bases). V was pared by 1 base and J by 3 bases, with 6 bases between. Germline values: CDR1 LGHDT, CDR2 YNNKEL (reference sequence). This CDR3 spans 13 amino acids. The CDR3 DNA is TGTGCCAGCAGCCAAGCAGGGGACACTGAAGCTTTCTTT. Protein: CASSQAGDTEAFF.

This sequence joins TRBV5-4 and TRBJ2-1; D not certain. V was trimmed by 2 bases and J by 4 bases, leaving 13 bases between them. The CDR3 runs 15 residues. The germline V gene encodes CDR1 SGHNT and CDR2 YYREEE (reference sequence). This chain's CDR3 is CASSFPSFPYNEQFF. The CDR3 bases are TGTGCCAGCAGCTTCCCTTCTTTCCCATACAATGAGCAGTTCTTC. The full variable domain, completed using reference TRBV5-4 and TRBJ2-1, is ETGVTQSPTHLIKTRGQQVTLRCSSQSGHNTVSWYQQALGQGPQFIFQYYREEENGRGNFPPRFSGLQFPNYSSELNVNALELDDSALYLCASSFPSFPYNEQFFGPGTRLTVL.

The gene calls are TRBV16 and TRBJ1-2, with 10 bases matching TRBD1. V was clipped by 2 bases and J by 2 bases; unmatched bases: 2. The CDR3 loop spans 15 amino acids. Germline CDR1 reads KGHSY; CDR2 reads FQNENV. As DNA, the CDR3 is TGTGCCAGCAGCCAACCGGGACAGGGGAACTATGGCTACACCTTC. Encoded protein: CASSQPGQGNYGYTF. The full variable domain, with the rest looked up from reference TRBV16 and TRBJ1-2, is GEEVAQTPKHLVRGEGQKAKLYCAPIKGHSYVFWYQQVLKNEFKFLISFQNENVFDETGMPKERFSAKCLPNSPCSLEIQATKLEDSAVYFCASSQPGQGNYGYTFGSGTRLTVV.

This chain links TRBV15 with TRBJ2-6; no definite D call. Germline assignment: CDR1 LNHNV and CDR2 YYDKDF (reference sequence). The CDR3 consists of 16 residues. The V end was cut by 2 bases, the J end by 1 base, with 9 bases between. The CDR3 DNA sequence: TGTGCCACCAGCAGATCGCGGTCGTCTGGGGCCAACGTCCTGACTTTC. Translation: CATSRSRSSGANVLTF.

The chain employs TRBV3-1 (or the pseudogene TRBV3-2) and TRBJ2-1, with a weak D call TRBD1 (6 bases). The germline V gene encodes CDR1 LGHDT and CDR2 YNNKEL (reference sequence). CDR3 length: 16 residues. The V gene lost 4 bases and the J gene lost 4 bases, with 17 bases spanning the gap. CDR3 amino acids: CASSRLGQGTYNEQFF. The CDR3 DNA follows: TGTGCCAGCAGCCGATTAGGTCAGGGGACGTACAATGAGCAGTTCTTC.

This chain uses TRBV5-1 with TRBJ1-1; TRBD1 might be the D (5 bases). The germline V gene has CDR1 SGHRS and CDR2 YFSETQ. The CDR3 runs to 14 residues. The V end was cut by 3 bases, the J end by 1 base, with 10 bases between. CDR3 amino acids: CASSWAGQNTEAFF. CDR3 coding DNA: TGCGCCAGCAGCTGGGCAGGACAGAACACTGAAGCTTTCTTT.

The CDR3 coding sequence is TGTGCCAGCAGCTTAGCAAGCTCTACCACCTTC. Encoded protein: CASSLASSTTF. V gene TRBV7-9 combines with J gene TRBJ1-2; no reliable D call. Deletions cut 0 bases from V and 13 bases from J, with 9 bases between. The CDR3 is 11 amino acids. Germline V CDR1 and CDR2: SEHNR, FQNEAQ (reference sequence).

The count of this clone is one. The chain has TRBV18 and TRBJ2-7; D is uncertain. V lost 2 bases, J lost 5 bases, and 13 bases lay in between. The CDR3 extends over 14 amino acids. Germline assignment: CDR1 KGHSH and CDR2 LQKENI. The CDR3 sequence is CASSPTVSSHEQYF. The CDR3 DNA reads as TGTGCCAGCTCACCAACGGTCAGCTCGCACGAGCAGTACTTC.

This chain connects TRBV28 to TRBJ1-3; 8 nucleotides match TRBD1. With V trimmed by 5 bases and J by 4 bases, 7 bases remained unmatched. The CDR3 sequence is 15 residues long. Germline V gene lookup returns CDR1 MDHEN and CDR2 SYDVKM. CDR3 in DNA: TGTGCCAGCAGTGGGATTCAGGGGGCGGGAAACACCATATATTTT. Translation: CASSGIQGAGNTIYF.

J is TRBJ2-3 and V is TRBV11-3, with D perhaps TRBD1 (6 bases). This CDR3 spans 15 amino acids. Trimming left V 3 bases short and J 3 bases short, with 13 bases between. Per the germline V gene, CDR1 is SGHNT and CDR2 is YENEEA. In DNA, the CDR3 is TGTGCCAGCAGCTTTGGTGGACAGCCAACAGATACGCAGTATTTT. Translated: CASSFGGQPTDTQYF.

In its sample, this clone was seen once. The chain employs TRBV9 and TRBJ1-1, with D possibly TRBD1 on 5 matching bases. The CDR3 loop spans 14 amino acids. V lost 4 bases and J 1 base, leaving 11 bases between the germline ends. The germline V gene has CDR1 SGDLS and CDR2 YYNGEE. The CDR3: CASSLSGQNTEAFF. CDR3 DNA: TGTGCCAGCAGCCTGTCAGGACAGAACACTGAAGCTTTCTTT.